A selection of T cell receptor beta chains follows, all from one sample in a study of shared clonotypes between healthy human individuals. Sequenced by immunoSEQ multiplex PCR; TCRdb stores in-frame clones only, minus some. The sample includes fewer than 500,000 clones, about 75% of them seen just once. Source material: PBMCs. The source is a woman aged 35 to 49 in good health. Some clones in this sample may be carry-over from other donors' samples. Each CDR3 is given with its conserved first and last residue. A D gene is named only where the DNA matches it firmly. Not every row has a clone size; where given, it reads once, few, many or a size class.

V gene	D gene	J gene	clone size	CDR3 protein	CDR3 DNA
TRBV28	TRBD2	TRBJ2-7	.	CASIGSGRAYEQYF	TGTGCCAGCATTGGCAGCGGGAGGGCCTACGAGCAGTACTTC
TRBV5-1	.	TRBJ2-5	.	CASRNSGSEETQYF	TGCGCCAGCAGGAATAGCGGCTCCGAAGAGACCCAGTACTTC
TRBV4-2	.	TRBJ2-7	.	CASSQRGGISYEQYF	TGTGCCAGCAGCCAAAGGGGGGGGATCTCCTACGAGCAGTACTTC
TRBV28	.	TRBJ2-2	.	CASTAGSPSPGELFF	TGTGCCAGCACAGCCGGGTCACCAAGCCCCGGGGAGCTGTTTTTT
TRBV5-1	.	TRBJ1-2	.	CASVPQGTNYGYTF	TGCGCCAGCGTCCCTCAGGGGACTAACTATGGCTACACCTTC
TRBV5-4	TRBD2	TRBJ2-1	.	CASSSLPGLVVNEQFF	TGTGCCAGCAGCTCCCTCCCGGGACTAGTGGTCAACGAGCAGTTCTTC
TRBV19	TRBD2	TRBJ2-1	.	CASSNPGLAGGDEQFF	TGTGCCAGTAGTAACCCCGGACTAGCGGGAGGGGATGAGCAGTTCTTC
TRBV2	TRBD2	TRBJ2-3	.	CASSEARGLADTQYF	TGTGCCAGCAGTGAAGCGCGGGGGTTGGCAGATACGCAGTATTTT
TRBV27	.	TRBJ2-7	once	CASSSYRRVSTYEQYF	TGTGCCAGCAGTTCCTATAGGAGGGTTTCAACGTACGAGCAGTACTTC
TRBV28	TRBD2	TRBJ2-7	once	CASSRNRGLAGTEQYF	TGTGCCAGCAGCCGGAACCGGGGACTAGCGGGAACCGAGCAGTACTTC
TRBV27	TRBD1	TRBJ1-1	.	CASRKFSGGTEAFF	TGTGCCAGCAGGAAATTTTCAGGGGGCACTGAAGCTTTCTTT
TRBV2	.	TRBJ1-1	once	CASSDDHNTEAFF	TGTGCCAGCAGTGACGACCATAACACTGAAGCTTTCTTT
TRBV27	TRBD1	TRBJ2-3	.	CASSFQTGGSDTQYF	TGTGCCAGCAGTTTTCAGACAGGGGGTTCAGATACGCAGTATTTT
TRBV2	TRBD1	TRBJ2-7	.	CASKGQTYEQYF	TGTGCCAGCAAGGGACAGACTTACGAGCAGTACTTC
TRBV28	TRBD2	TRBJ2-7	.	CASRKLAEHYEQYF	TGTGCCAGCAGAAAACTAGCGGAGCACTACGAGCAGTACTTC
TRBV29-1	.	TRBJ2-1	many	CSGGRSGEQFF	TGCAGTGGGGGCCGTTCGGGTGAGCAGTTCTTC
TRBV7-8	.	TRBJ2-7	.	CASSLESGREQYF	TGTGCCAGCAGCTTAGAGTCCGGGCGCGAGCAGTACTTC
TRBV5-8	.	TRBJ2-7	.	CASSLNRRPYEQYF	TGTGCCAGCAGCTTGAATAGGCGCCCCTACGAGCAGTACTTC
TRBV6-1	TRBD1	TRBJ1-1	.	CATPRTGNTEAFF	TGTGCCACCCCGAGGACAGGGAACACTGAAGCTTTCTTT
TRBV6-1	.	TRBJ1-1	.	CASSEAVKLTEAFF	TGTGCCAGCAGTGAAGCTGTAAAACTGACTGAAGCTTTCTTT